Below are 27 T cell receptor beta chains sequenced from a single sample in a study of T cell responses to AZD1222 COVID-19 vaccine. Assay: immunoSEQ multiplex PCR; the TCRdb copy retains only in-frame clones and omits some. This sample has over 150,000 clones, with almost 95% found just once. The material sequenced was peripheral blood, taken on day 0 of AZD1222 vaccination. The receptors shown here come from an adult in good health.

The chain joins TRBV11-2 to TRBJ1-1; D may be TRBD1 (5 bases). The V end lost 4 bases, the J end lost 0 bases, and 12 bases lay between the germline ends. This CDR3 is built from 15 residues. Germline V CDR1 and CDR2: SGHAT, FQNNGV. The CDR3 DNA reads as TGTGCCAGCAGCTCTCGGGGACGGCTGAACACTGAAGCTTTCTTT. Its translation is CASSSRGRLNTEAFF.

V is TRBV11-2 and J is TRBJ2-5; perhaps TRBD2 as D (5 bases). This CDR3 region has 14 residues. CDR1 and CDR2 (germline): SGHAT, FQNNGV. The germline V and J ends were trimmed by 3 bases and 1 base, with 9 bases remaining between them. CDR3 bases: TGTGCCAGCAGCTTTACTAGATCCCAAGAGACCCAGTACTTC. It translates to CASSFTRSQETQYF.

This chain joins TRBV27 and TRBJ2-3, with unresolved D. Germline V gene sequence: CDR1 MNHEY, CDR2 SMNVEV (reference sequence). The CDR3 is 12 residues long. Between the trimmed V and J ends, which lost 7 bases and 8 bases, there was a span of 13 bases. The CDR3 region has the DNA TGTGCCAGCATTGGGTATGGCGGTACGCAGTATTTT. This codes for CASIGYGGTQYF.

This chain links TRBV5-1 with TRBJ2-2; 7 bases are a match to TRBD1. This CDR3 comprises 15 residues. The V segment lost 2 bases and the J segment 3 bases; nucleotides outside the gene matches: 4. Germline V gene sequence: CDR1 SGHRS, CDR2 YFSETQ. This CDR3 reads CASSLFGTDTGELFF. CDR3 coding DNA: TGCGCCAGCAGCTTATTTGGGACAGACACCGGGGAGCTGTTTTTT.

V and J are TRBV7-2 and TRBJ1-5; D gene uncertain. The CDR3 is 13 amino acids. The germline gives CDR1 SGHTA, CDR2 FQGNSA. V lost 5 bases, J lost 4 bases, and 9 bases lay in between. In DNA form, the CDR3 reads TGTGCCAGCAGCGCAGGTTGGAATCAGCCCCAGCATTTT. Residues: CASSAGWNQPQHF.

The chain has TRBV6-5 and TRBJ2-7; TRBD2 aligns across 12 bases. The CDR3 loop spans 15 amino acids. The germline V gene has CDR1 MNHEY and CDR2 SVGAGI. V shed 5 bases, J shed 3 bases, and the junction held 5 bases outside the gene matches. The CDR3 region is CASSMTSGGIYEQYV. In DNA, the CDR3 is TGTGCCAGCAGTATGACTAGCGGGGGAATCTACGAGCAGTACGTC.

This clone was seen a few times. The chain carries TRBV5-8 and TRBJ1-5; D uncertain. This CDR3 has 15 residues. With 1 base removed from V and 6 bases from J, the gap between germline ends came to 14 bases. Germline values: CDR1 SGHTS, CDR2 YDEGEE. The CDR3, as DNA: TGTGCCAGCAGCTTGTTAGGGCATTCAAGTCAGCCCCAGCATTTT. Amino acids: CASSLLGHSSQPQHF. The full variable domain, its missing parts supplied by reference TRBV5-8 and TRBJ1-5, is EAGVTQSPTHLIKTRGQQATLRCSPISGHTSVYWYQQALGLGLQFLLWYDEGEERNRGNFPPRFSGRQFPNYSSELNVNALELEDSALYLCASSLLGHSSQPQHFGDGTRLSIL.

V usage is TRBV19 and J usage is TRBJ1-5; tentatively, D is TRBD1 (5 bases). This CDR3 is built from 13 residues. In germline, CDR1 is LNHDA, CDR2 SQIVND (reference sequence). V lost 3 bases and J 5 bases, leaving 8 bases between the germline ends. The chain's CDR3 is CASSMGGYQPQHF. CDR3 nucleotide sequence: TGTGCCAGTAGTATGGGGGGTTATCAGCCCCAGCATTTT. The entire variable domain, with the rest obtained from reference TRBV19 and TRBJ1-5, is as follows: DGGITQSPKYLFRKEGQNVTLSCEQNLNHDAMYWYRQDPGQGLRLIYYSQIVNDFQKGDIAEGYSVSREKKESFPLTVTSAQKNPTAFYLCASSMGGYQPQHFGDGTRLSIL.

The V gene is TRBV25-1, the J gene TRBJ1-5; weak D call: TRBD1 (6 bases). This CDR3 region has 14 residues. Germline V gene sequence: CDR1 MGHDK, CDR2 SYGVNS. Between the trimmed V and J ends, which lost 8 bases and 1 base, there was a span of 12 bases. CDR3 residues: CASGPGVSNQPQHF. The CDR3 nucleotides are TGTGCCAGCGGTCCAGGGGTGAGCAATCAGCCCCAGCATTTT.

This chain uses TRBV29-1 with TRBJ2-5; a possible D gene is TRBD2 (6 bases). From germline, CDR1 is SQVTM and CDR2 ANQGSEA. The CDR3 runs to 13 residues. The V end lost 5 bases, the J end lost 0 bases, and 10 bases lay between the germline ends. CDR3 in amino acids: CSVTSLYQETQYF. The CDR3 DNA is TGCAGCGTTACTAGCTTGTACCAAGAGACCCAGTACTTC.

This rearrangement joins TRBV7-3 to TRBJ1-1, with a weak D call TRBD1 (6 bases). Germline lookup yields CDR1 SGHTA and CDR2 FQGTGA. V was cut by 5 bases and J by 0 bases, with 10 bases left in between. This CDR3 is built from 14 residues. As DNA, the CDR3 is TGTGCCAGCAGCGCACAGGGCCTGAACACTGAAGCTTTCTTT. Its protein product is CASSAQGLNTEAFF.

The V gene is TRBV7-3, the J gene TRBJ2-1; weak D call: TRBD2 (5 bases). The germline V gene encodes CDR1 SGHTA and CDR2 FQGTGA. CDR3 length: 16 residues. Trimming stripped 2 bases from V and 7 bases from J, with 18 bases between. CDR3 sequence reads: CASSLLPGTNINEQFF. CDR3 nucleotides: TGTGCCAGCAGCTTACTTCCGGGAACCAACATTAATGAGCAGTTCTTC.

The rearrangement links TRBV10-3 to TRBJ1-1; D remains ambiguous. This CDR3 contains 13 residues. Deletions cut 4 bases from V and 1 base from J, with 7 bases between. The V gene's germline CDR1 is ENHRY and CDR2 SYGVKD. The CDR3 coding sequence is TGTGCCATCAGTGGACATAGGAACACTGAAGCTTTCTTT. This codes for CAISGHRNTEAFF.

The chain has TRBV11-2 and TRBJ1-2, with TRBD1 matching 12 bases. With 5 bases clipped from V and 4 bases from J, the junction kept 11 bases outside the gene matches. Germline V gene sequence: CDR1 SGHAT, CDR2 FQNNGV. The CDR3 runs to 17 residues. CDR3 in DNA: TGTGCCAGCAGCACAGACTCGGGGACAGGGGGCCGCTATGGCTACACCTTC. This sequence encodes CASSTDSGTGGRYGYTF.

The genes are TRBV7-6 and TRBJ1-5; D might be TRBD1 (6 bases). Trimming took off 3 bases at V and 7 bases at J, with 16 bases between the two ends. In germline, CDR1 is SGHVS, CDR2 FNYEAQ. The CDR3 covers 15 residues. The CDR3 bases are TGTGCCAGCAGCTTGATAGGGGGATTTGACCAGCCCCAGCATTTT. Residues: CASSLIGGFDQPQHF.

This clone was picked up one time. The V and J genes are TRBV3-1 (or the pseudogene TRBV3-2) and TRBJ2-7, with 8 bases that match TRBD2. With 4 bases clipped from V and 0 bases from J, the junction kept 20 bases outside the gene matches. This CDR3 has 20 residues. Germline CDR1 reads LGHDT; CDR2 reads YNNKEL (reference sequence). CDR3 protein: CASSLRTEPSPLAASYEQYF. The CDR3 bases are TGTGCCAGCAGCCTACGGACGGAACCCAGCCCACTAGCGGCCTCCTACGAGCAGTACTTC.

This clone came up a few times. The chain uses TRBV27 and TRBJ1-3; D unclear. The CDR3 contains 16 residues. Looked up from germline, CDR1 is MNHEY and CDR2 is SMNVEV (reference sequence). V lost 3 bases and J 3 bases, leaving 15 bases between the germline ends. The CDR3 coding sequence is TGTGCCAGCAGTTTCGATCCCCCGGGCCTTGGAAACACCATATATTTT. Translating gives CASSFDPPGLGNTIYF.

Only one count was recorded for this clone. The chain couples TRBV7-6 to TRBJ2-2; 8 bases fit TRBD2. Trimming cost V 2 bases and J 1 base; bases outside gene matches: 6. There are 17 residues in the CDR3. Germline-derived CDR1 and CDR2 are SGHVS and FNYEAQ. CDR3 region: CASSLSTRGGNTGELFF. The CDR3 DNA follows: TGTGCCAGCAGCTTAAGTACACGGGGGGGGAACACCGGGGAGCTGTTTTTT.

The chain uses TRBV6-5 and TRBJ1-1, with 9 bases lining up with TRBD1. The CDR3 spans 13 residues. Germline assignment: CDR1 MNHEY and CDR2 SVGAGI. After removal of 8 bases from V and 8 bases from J, the junction contained 9 bases not matched to a gene. The DNA for the CDR3 is TGTGCCAGCGGGACAGGGACCATAAGGGAAGCTTTCTTT. This translates into CASGTGTIREAFF.

The DNA of the CDR3 is TGTGCCAGCAGTTTTTCGCTAACTTACAATGAGCAGTTCTTC. Protein sequence: CASSFSLTYNEQFF. The chain carries TRBV28 and TRBJ2-1, with D unclear. Trimming cost V 3 bases and J 4 bases, with 10 bases left between them. The CDR3 runs to 14 residues. CDR1 is MDHEN, CDR2 SYDVKM, per germline. Filled out from reference TRBV28 and TRBJ2-1, the complete variable domain reads DVKVTQSSRYLVKRTGEKVFLECVQDMDHENMFWYRQDPGLGLRLIYFSYDVKMKEKGDIPEGYSVSREKKERFSLILESASTNQTSMYLCASSFSLTYNEQFFGPGTRLTVL.

The chain uses TRBV6-5 and TRBJ1-1, with 8 bases aligning to TRBD1. The CDR3 loop spans 15 amino acids. Losses at the gene ends were 7 bases for V and 1 base for J; bases not matched to a gene: 8. The germline V gene encodes CDR1 MNHEY and CDR2 SVGAGI. The CDR3 nucleotides read TGTGCCAGCATTTCAGGACAGGGATGGAACACTGAAGCTTTCTTT. The encoded protein is CASISGQGWNTEAFF.

This clone came up a few times. The chain uses TRBV18 and TRBJ2-7; the D gene is possibly TRBD1 (6 bases). Germline V gene lookup returns CDR1 KGHSH and CDR2 LQKENI. CDR3 size: 13 residues. V lost 6 bases and J 2 bases, leaving 11 bases between the germline ends. CDR3 DNA sequence: TGTGCCAGCTCCCCTACAGGGACCTACGAGCAGTACTTC. Encoded protein: CASSPTGTYEQYF.

The chain recombines TRBV7-9 with TRBJ1-2; 7 positions agree with TRBD1. J lost 4 bases, V lost 3 bases, and 5 bases had no gene match. Germline V gene sequence: CDR1 SEHNR, CDR2 FQNEAQ (reference sequence). This CDR3 has 14 residues. The CDR3 DNA sequence: TGTGCCAGCAGCTTGGGACAGAGCATCTATGGCTACACCTTC. Amino acids: CASSLGQSIYGYTF.

The V gene is TRBV11-2, the J gene TRBJ1-2, with 7 bases aligning to TRBD1. Germline V gene lookup returns CDR1 SGHAT and CDR2 FQNNGV. The junction had 9 bases not matched to a gene; V was cut back by 4 bases and J by 13 bases. This CDR3 spans 12 amino acids. The CDR3, as DNA: TGTGCCAGCAGCTCGGAGCAGGGGGAGAGCACCTTC. Amino acid sequence: CASSSEQGESTF.

The rearrangement links TRBV19 to TRBJ1-5; TRBD1 matches 7 bases. The germline CDR1 and CDR2 sequences are LNHDA and SQIVND (reference sequence). The CDR3 is made up of 15 amino acids. With V trimmed by 2 bases and J by 4 bases, 5 bases remained unmatched. CDR3 amino acids: CASSIRQGGNQPQHF. In DNA, the CDR3 is TGTGCCAGTAGTATAAGACAGGGTGGTAATCAGCCCCAGCATTTT.

This clone was recorded only once. The chain carries TRBV19 and TRBJ2-7, with TRBD2 matching 9 bases. CDR3 size: 15 residues. Germline CDR1 is LNHDA and CDR2 is SQIVND (reference sequence). With V trimmed by 4 bases and J by 5 bases, 9 bases remained unmatched. In DNA form, the CDR3 reads TGTGCCAGTAGTACTCCATCTAGCGGGATCCACGAGCAGTACTTC. Amino acids: CASSTPSSGIHEQYF.

V and J are TRBV7-2 and TRBJ1-6; D unresolved. The CDR3 covers 13 residues. V was cut by 3 bases and J by 7 bases, with 7 bases left in between. Germline V gene data show CDR1 as SGHTA and CDR2 as FQGNSA. The CDR3 bases are TGTGCCAGCAGCTTGAGTGGGAATTCACCCCTCCACTTT. Its translation: CASSLSGNSPLHF. Full variable domain (rest looked up from reference TRBV7-2 and TRBJ1-6): GAGVSQSPSNKVTEKGKDVELRCDPISGHTALYWYRQSLGQGLEFLIYFQGNSAPDKSGLPSDRFSAERTGGSVSTLTIQRTQQEDSAVYLCASSLSGNSPLHFGNGTRLTVT.